The next 30 T cell receptor beta chains were all read from a single sample in a study of shared clonotypes between healthy human individuals. The assay was immunoSEQ multiplex PCR, and TCRdb's table has in-frame clones only and misses some. The data contain fewer than 200,000 clones, over 50% of them singletons. What was sequenced was memory CD4+ T cells sorted from blood. Subset noted: CD45RA-negative fraction. These TCRs come from a young man in good health.

This CDR3 reads CASSLQGGTGRLEQYF. The CDR3 DNA follows: TGTGCCAGCAGCTTGCAGGGGGGAACAGGACGGCTTGAGCAGTACTTC. The chain has TRBV5-5 and TRBJ2-7, with D possibly TRBD1 on 7 matching bases. This CDR3 region has 16 residues. V shed 1 base and J shed 7 bases, with 21 bases lying between them. Germline-derived CDR1 and CDR2 are SGHKS and YYEKEE (reference sequence).

The rearrangement joins TRBV5-3 to TRBJ2-1, with D perhaps TRBD1 or TRBD2 (5 bases each). Being an ORF, TRBV5-3 has a function that is uncertain. The CDR3 is 16 residues long. The V end was cut by 6 bases, the J end by 9 bases, with 25 bases between. The CDR3 here is CARTYLVGGLVGEQFF. In nucleotides, the CDR3 is TGTGCCAGAACCTATCTGGTTGGGGGTTTGGTGGGTGAGCAGTTCTTC.

This clone was recorded a few times. V gene TRBV9 combines with J gene TRBJ1-1; no reliable D call. V lost 2 bases to trimming and J lost 8 bases, with 16 bases between them. This CDR3 comprises 14 residues. Per the germline V gene, CDR1 is SGDLS and CDR2 is YYNGEE. DNA of the CDR3: TGTGCCAGCAGCGTTGAGGGTTTCCTCGACGAAGCTTTCTTT. Translation gives CASSVEGFLDEAFF.

The table lists this clone with a few counts. The CDR3, as DNA: TGTGCCACCAGCAGGGAGCCCAGGGACACTGAAGCTTTCTTT. Residues: CATSREPRDTEAFF. The chain has TRBV15 and TRBJ1-1, with TRBD1 as a possible D gene (5 bases). V gave up 3 bases and J gave up 3 bases, with 11 bases separating them. The CDR3 has 14 amino acids. Germline CDR1 is LNHNV and CDR2 is YYDKDF (reference sequence).

The gene calls are TRBV28 and TRBJ2-7; D possibly corresponds to TRBD2 (7 bases). Trimming stripped 8 bases from V and 9 bases from J, with 26 bases between. The germline gives CDR1 MDHEN, CDR2 SYDVKM. The CDR3 has 15 residues. In DNA, the CDR3 is TGTGCCAGCTCGGGGCCGGGCGGGGGCGGTTATCGGCAGTACTTC. Protein: CASSGPGGGGYRQYF.

This clone was recorded at least ten times. The chain has TRBV10-2 and TRBJ2-1, with TRBD2 identical over 8 bases. The trim removed 4 bases at V and 2 bases at J, leaving 7 bases unmatched. The CDR3 runs to 16 residues. Germline CDR1 WSHSY, CDR2 SAAADI. The CDR3 region has the DNA TGCGCCAGCAGTGGGACGGGAGGGGGTGCCTACAATGAGCAGTTCTTC. Protein product: CASSGTGGGAYNEQFF.

The chain uses TRBV10-2 and TRBJ1-1, with D possibly matching TRBD1 (5 bases). The CDR3 covers 11 residues. V was shortened by 7 bases and J by 5 bases, with 8 bases between the two germline ends. Germline lookup yields CDR1 WSHSY and CDR2 SAAADI. CDR3 bases: TGCGCCAGCATTGGGGGTACTGAAGCTTTCTTT. Its protein is CASIGGTEAFF.

V gene TRBV5-1 combines with J gene TRBJ2-1; D gene unclear. Germline CDR1 and CDR2: SGHRS and YFSETQ. The CDR3 sequence is 16 residues long. Trimming stripped 4 bases from V and 0 bases from J, with 14 bases between. The CDR3 loop is CASSPGVGSSYNEQFF. In DNA, the CDR3 is TGCGCCAGCAGCCCGGGTGTGGGCAGCTCCTACAATGAGCAGTTCTTC. The full variable domain, its missing parts supplied by reference TRBV5-1 and TRBJ2-1, is KAGVTQTPRYLIKTRGQQVTLSCSPISGHRSVSWYQQTPGQGLQFLFEYFSETQRNKGNFPGRFSGRQFSNSRSEMNVSTLELGDSALYLCASSPGVGSSYNEQFFGPGTRLTVL.

The chain carries TRBV7-2 and TRBJ2-7; D uncertain. Germline loops: CDR1 SGHTA, CDR2 FQGNSA. This CDR3 spans 14 amino acids. The V end was cut by 1 base, the J end by 3 bases, with 10 bases between. The chain's CDR3 is CASSLGLLNYEQYF. The CDR3 DNA sequence: TGTGCCAGCAGCTTAGGCTTACTCAACTACGAGCAGTACTTC.

Comment on this clone: Other DNA sequences in the sample encode the same CDR3. V usage is TRBV11-2 and J usage is TRBJ2-3; 10 bases agree with TRBD2. The CDR3 runs to 15 residues. Trimming took 3 bases from V and 1 from J; bases not matched to a gene: 1. CDR1 and CDR2 from the germline V gene are SGHAT and FQNNGV. CDR3 DNA: TGTGCCAGCAGCTTCGGACTAGCGGGCACAGATACGCAGTATTTT. It encodes CASSFGLAGTDTQYF.

The rearrangement uses TRBV28 and TRBJ2-7; 7 bases are shared with TRBD2. Germline CDR1 MDHEN, CDR2 SYDVKM. V lost 3 bases and J lost 5; bases outside the gene matches: 10. The CDR3 contains 15 residues. The DNA of the CDR3 is TGTGCCAGCAGTTTTCAAGGCGGGAGCTCTAACGAGCAGTACTTC. Protein sequence: CASSFQGGSSNEQYF. Supplemented by reference TRBV28 and TRBJ2-7, the full variable domain reads DVKVTQSSRYLVKRTGEKVFLECVQDMDHENMFWYRQDPGLGLRLIYFSYDVKMKEKGDIPEGYSVSREKKERFSLILESASTNQTSMYLCASSFQGGSSNEQYFGPGTRLTVT.

The chain combines TRBV7-2 with TRBJ2-7; D perhaps matches TRBD1 (8 bases). Germline assignment: CDR1 SGHTA and CDR2 FQGNSA. This CDR3 is built from 15 residues. Trimming shortened V by 0 bases and J by 6 bases, and 15 bases separated the two germline ends. The CDR3 nucleotides read TGTGCCAGCAGCTTAGCCGGACAGGGAGGGGGCGAGCAGTACTTC. Protein product: CASSLAGQGGGEQYF. Filled out from reference TRBV7-2 and TRBJ2-7, the complete variable domain reads GAGVSQSPSNKVTEKGKDVELRCDPISGHTALYWYRQSLGQGLEFLIYFQGNSAPDKSGLPSDRFSAERTGGSVSTLTIQRTQQEDSAVYLCASSLAGQGGGEQYFGPGTRLTVT.

The V call is TRBV5-5, the J call TRBJ2-1; the match to TRBD2 covers 7 bases. Trimming took 4 bases from V and 8 from J; bases not matched to a gene: 12. CDR3 length equals 15 residues. Germline V gene lookup returns CDR1 SGHKS and CDR2 YYEKEE (reference sequence). CDR3 sequence (DNA): TGTGCCAGCAGCCCGTTGGCGGGAGTAAGTGATGAGCAGTTCTTC. Translating gives CASSPLAGVSDEQFF.

The DNA for the CDR3 is TGTGCCAGCAGCCAAGTCGCGGGAGGGCCTCATTGGAACACCGGGGAGCTGTTTTTT. Amino acid sequence: CASSQVAGGPHWNTGELFF. This rearrangement joins TRBV14 to TRBJ2-2; 9 nucleotides match TRBD2. The CDR3 has 19 amino acids. Germline V gene lookup returns CDR1 SGHDN and CDR2 FVKESK. The trim removed 1 base at V and 1 base at J, leaving 10 bases unmatched.

This clone was recorded only once. The chain couples TRBV28 to TRBJ2-7; TRBD2 aligns across 10 bases. The germline V gene has CDR1 MDHEN and CDR2 SYDVKM. The CDR3 is 14 amino acids. The V gene end was trimmed by 3 bases and the J gene end by 6 bases; junction bases not matched to a gene: 5. The CDR3 loop is CASSFYASGSEQYF. The CDR3 DNA follows: TGTGCCAGCAGTTTTTATGCTAGCGGGAGCGAGCAGTACTTC.

This clone came up a few times. V gene TRBV11-2 combines with J gene TRBJ2-7; perhaps TRBD2 as D (5 bases). Germline values: CDR1 SGHAT, CDR2 FQNNGV. The V end lost 0 bases, the J end lost 3 bases, and 9 bases lay between the germline ends. This CDR3 contains 14 residues. The CDR3 reads CASSLDSGDYEQYF. The DNA of the CDR3 is TGTGCCAGCAGCTTAGATTCCGGGGACTACGAGCAGTACTTC.

The sample holds one count of this clone. J is TRBJ2-5 and V is TRBV19; TRBD2 agrees at 8 bases. Germline CDR1 and CDR2: LNHDA and SQIVND (reference sequence). V was pared by 6 bases and J by 5 bases, with 11 bases of the junction left unmatched. This CDR3 spans 15 amino acids. The CDR3, as DNA: TGTGCCAGTAGGACCGGGACTAGTGGCCCGGAGACCCAGTACTTC. Translating it yields CASRTGTSGPETQYF.

This rearrangement joins TRBV15 to TRBJ2-4; 7 bases fit TRBD1. V lost 0 bases to trimming and J lost 1 base; unmatched junction nucleotides: 3. Per the germline V gene, CDR1 is LNHNV and CDR2 is YYDKDF (reference sequence). The CDR3 runs to 16 residues. CDR3 sequence: CATSRDKGAAKNIQYF. The CDR3 DNA reads TGTGCCACCAGCAGAGATAAGGGGGCGGCCAAAAACATTCAGTACTTC.

The chain carries TRBV7-6 and TRBJ2-1, with 11 nucleotides matching TRBD2. CDR1 SGHVS and CDR2 FNYEAQ come from the germline V gene. This CDR3 region has 18 residues. The trim removed 6 bases at V and 1 base at J, leaving 11 bases unmatched. This chain's CDR3 is CASSQRASGRISYNEQFF. As DNA, the CDR3 is TGTGCCAGCAGTCAACGCGCTAGCGGGAGGATTTCCTACAATGAGCAGTTCTTC.

This chain links TRBV6-1 with TRBJ2-1; D possibly corresponds to TRBD2 (6 bases). The CDR3 totals 13 residues. Germline-derived CDR1 and CDR2 are MNHNS and SASEGT. V lost 4 bases to trimming and J lost 8 bases, with 12 bases between them. CDR3 DNA sequence: TGTGCCAGCAGTGTCCGGGCGGGGTATGAGCAGTTCTTC. This translates into CASSVRAGYEQFF.

V gene TRBV9 combines with J gene TRBJ2-7; the match to TRBD1 covers 11 bases. Unmatched junction bases numbered 4, after V lost 3 bases and J lost 5 bases. Germline V gives CDR1 SGDLS, CDR2 YYNGEE. The CDR3 sequence is 14 residues long. CDR3 nucleotide sequence: TGTGCCAGCAGCGCGCGGACAGGGGGCGACGAGCAGTACTTC. It is translated as CASSARTGGDEQYF.

This chain links TRBV6-6 with TRBJ2-7; D gene ambiguous. This CDR3 contains 14 residues. The V gene lost 2 bases and the J gene lost 2 bases, with 10 bases spanning the gap. Germline lookup yields CDR1 MNHNY and CDR2 SVGAGI (reference sequence). The CDR3 here is CASSYLYGTYEQYF. The CDR3 DNA reads as TGTGCCAGCAGTTACCTTTACGGAACCTACGAGCAGTACTTC.

J is TRBJ1-2 and V is TRBV10-3, with D possibly TRBD1 on 5 matching bases. Germline V CDR1 and CDR2: ENHRY, SYGVKD. V was clipped by 4 bases and J by 8 bases, with 17 bases between them. The CDR3 spans 14 residues. As DNA, the CDR3 is TGTGCCATCAGTGCGCAGGGAGGAGCTGACGGCTACACCTTC. Its protein is CAISAQGGADGYTF.

This clone was observed a handful of times. The chain has TRBV5-1 and TRBJ1-2, with 8 bases identical to TRBD1. CDR1 and CDR2 (germline): SGHRS, YFSETQ. V gave up 3 bases and J gave up 8 bases; unmatched junction bases: 9. There are 14 residues in the CDR3. CDR3 sequence reads: CASSSDRGTAGYTF. DNA of the CDR3: TGCGCCAGCAGCTCAGACAGGGGCACCGCGGGCTACACCTTC.

The V gene is TRBV9, the J gene TRBJ1-1, with D possibly TRBD1 on 5 matching bases. CDR1 is SGDLS and CDR2 is YYNGEE in the germline V gene. This CDR3 has 16 amino acids. V lost 4 bases and J lost 2, with 18 bases in between. The CDR3, as DNA: TGTGCCAGCAGCCCTATTGACAGTGTCGAAAACACTGAAGCTTTCTTT. It codes for CASSPIDSVENTEAFF.

The rearrangement uses TRBV27 and TRBJ2-1; D unclear. CDR3 length: 18 residues. V lost 3 bases to trimming and J lost 5 bases, with 23 bases between them. Per the germline V gene, CDR1 is MNHEY and CDR2 is SMNVEV (reference sequence). DNA of the CDR3: TGTGCCAGCAGTTTCGGTTTGGGGTTCGGAAACGGAGACAATGAGCAGTTCTTC. It is translated as CASSFGLGFGNGDNEQFF.

This clone has more than one count but fewer than ten. The gene calls are TRBV19 and TRBJ1-2; unclear D gene. The CDR3 extends over 15 amino acids. Germline CDR1 LNHDA, CDR2 SQIVND (reference sequence). The V end lost 4 bases, the J end lost 0 bases, and 12 bases lay between the germline ends. CDR3 nucleotides: TGTGCCAGTAGTAAGGGCCAAACCGCTAACTATGGCTACACCTTC. Residues: CASSKGQTANYGYTF.

The chain carries TRBV6-5 and TRBJ2-1; D could derive from TRBD1 or TRBD2 (5 bases each). This CDR3 comprises 14 residues. Trimming removed 2 bases at V and 2 bases at J, with 7 bases between. Germline CDR1 reads MNHEY; CDR2 reads SVGAGI. The CDR3 protein is CASSYGGPYNEQFF. The CDR3 coding sequence is TGTGCCAGCAGTTACGGGGGTCCCTACAATGAGCAGTTCTTC.

J is TRBJ1-5 and V is TRBV6-6, with D maybe TRBD1 (5 bases). This CDR3 is 14 amino acids long. Germline-derived CDR1 and CDR2 are MNHNY and SVGAGI (reference sequence). V was trimmed by 2 bases and J by 7 bases, leaving 12 bases between them. CDR3 residues: CASSYGQGPQPQHF. CDR3 coding DNA: TGTGCCAGCAGTTACGGGCAGGGTCCCCAGCCCCAGCATTTT.

The CDR3 here is CASSLGSGARETQYF. Written as DNA, the CDR3 is TGTGCCAGCAGCTTAGGTTCAGGGGCTCGGGAGACCCAGTACTTC. The V gene is TRBV11-2, the J gene TRBJ2-5; D is possibly TRBD1 (6 bases). Trimming removed 1 base at V and 5 bases at J, with 14 bases between. Per germline, CDR1 SGHAT and CDR2 FQNNGV. This CDR3 has 15 amino acids.